The 26 T cell receptor beta chains presented below share a single source sample, sequenced in a study of identifying expanded T cells in peripheral blood. The method was immunoSEQ multiplex PCR; TCRdb's version includes in-frame clones alone and lacks a portion of them. The table records 100,000 to 110,000 clones, about 90% of them present only once. The specimen was blood. The receptors shown here come from a person aged 18 to 70 in good health.

J is TRBJ2-7 and V is TRBV5-6; the D is unclear. The germline V gene has CDR1 SGHDT and CDR2 YYEEEE. This CDR3 has 12 amino acids. The V gene lost 3 bases and the J gene lost 1 base, with 5 bases spanning the gap. The CDR3 here is CASSSTSYEQYF. The CDR3 coding sequence is TGTGCCAGCAGCTCGACTTCCTACGAGCAGTACTTC.

The chain couples TRBV10-2 to TRBJ2-2, with 10 bases aligning to TRBD2. The ends lost 9 bases at V and 6 bases at J; junction bases unmatched: 10. CDR1 and CDR2 (germline): WSHSY, SAAADI. The CDR3 extends over 15 amino acids. The CDR3 loop reads CASQTKRGGPGELFF. The CDR3 region has the DNA TGCGCCAGTCAAACGAAGCGGGGGGGCCCCGGGGAGCTGTTTTTT.

V usage is TRBV5-6 and J usage is TRBJ1-2; the D gene is possibly TRBD1 (5 bases). This CDR3 region has 14 residues. CDR1 and CDR2 from the germline V gene are SGHDT and YYEEEE. Trimming pared 2 bases from V and 5 bases from J, leaving 13 bases between. The CDR3 nucleotides read TGTGCCAGCAGCTTTGGGGGGATCGGATATGGCTACACCTTC. Encoded protein: CASSFGGIGYGYTF.

V is TRBV30 and J is TRBJ1-5, with unresolved D. The V gene's germline CDR1 is GTSNPN and CDR2 SVGIG (reference sequence). The CDR3 loop spans 13 amino acids. V shed 2 bases and J shed 4 bases, with 9 bases lying between them. The CDR3 spells CAWSYEGNQPQHF. The CDR3 region has the DNA TGTGCCTGGAGTTACGAGGGAAATCAGCCCCAGCATTTT.

The CDR3 DNA is TGTGCCAGCAGCCAACAGGGGAACTATGGCTACACCTTC. Translated: CASSQQGNYGYTF. The chain joins TRBV7-6 to TRBJ1-2; 7 positions agree with TRBD1. The CDR3 runs to 13 residues. The germline CDR1 and CDR2 sequences are SGHVS and FNYEAQ. V was clipped by 5 bases and J by 2 bases; unmatched bases: 2.

J is TRBJ1-4 and V is TRBV7-9, with a tentative D call TRBD1 (5 bases). The CDR3 is made up of 15 amino acids. CDR1 SEHNR and CDR2 FQNEAQ come from the germline V gene (reference sequence). Trimming took off 4 bases at V and 8 bases at J, with 17 bases between the two ends. The CDR3 bases are TGTGCCAGCAGCTCCGGGACCGCGGTTTACGAAAAACTGTTTTTT. Encoded protein: CASSSGTAVYEKLFF. Full variable domain (rest looked up from reference TRBV7-9 and TRBJ1-4): DTGVSQNPRHKITKRGQNVTFRCDPISEHNRLYWYRQTLGQGPEFLTYFQNEAQLEKSRLLSDRFSAERPKGSFSTLEIQRTEQGDSAMYLCASSSGTAVYEKLFFGSGTQLSVL.

V and J are TRBV6-5 and TRBJ1-2; D remains ambiguous. The CDR3 is made up of 12 amino acids. Germline CDR1 MNHEY, CDR2 SVGAGI. V was clipped by 6 bases and J by 4 bases, with 9 bases between them. The CDR3 sequence is CASRAPGYGYTF. Here the CDR3 DNA reads TGTGCCAGCAGGGCCCCGGGCTATGGCTACACCTTC.

The chain has TRBV29-1 and TRBJ1-5; D may be TRBD1 (6 bases). Germline CDR1 reads SQVTM; CDR2 reads ANQGSEA. The CDR3 has 12 amino acids. Trimming cost V 4 bases and J 3 bases, with 7 bases left between them. Written as DNA, the CDR3 is TGCAGCGTTGGGGGGGCCAATCAGCCCCAGCATTTT. Translation: CSVGGANQPQHF.

V usage is TRBV7-2 and J usage is TRBJ1-1; D unclear. From germline, CDR1 is SGHTA and CDR2 FQGNSA. V was shortened by 5 bases and J by 1 base, with 8 bases between the two germline ends. CDR3 length: 13 amino acids. The CDR3 region is CASSRSQNTEAFF. The CDR3 nucleotides read TGTGCCAGCAGCCGCAGCCAGAACACTGAAGCTTTCTTT.

Comments on this clone: The junction and the germline gene differ at one end; a read error may be behind it. The chain combines TRBV2 with TRBJ1-6, with D unclear. CDR3 length: 16 residues. CDR1 and CDR2 (germline): SNHLY, FYNNEI. The CDR3 DNA reads TGTGCCAGCAGCGAAGTAACCGGGGCCTATAATTCACCCCTCCACTTT. It yields the protein CASSEVTGAYNSPLHF. The full variable domain, completed using reference TRBV2 and TRBJ1-6, is EPEVTQTPSHQVTQMGQEVILRCVPISNHLYFYWYRQILGQKVEFLVSFYNNEISEKSEIFDDQFSVERPDGSNFTLKIRSTKLEDSAMYFCASSEVTGAYNSPLHFGNGTRLTVT.

The chain combines TRBV30 with TRBJ1-3; D is ambiguous. The CDR3 loop spans 14 amino acids. The ends were cut back, 4 bases at V and 0 bases at J, with 10 bases in the middle. Germline V CDR1 and CDR2: GTSNPN, SVGIG (reference sequence). The chain's CDR3 is CAWTQGYSGNTIYF. CDR3 sequence (DNA): TGTGCCTGGACCCAAGGGTACTCTGGAAACACCATATATTTT.

V gene TRBV15 combines with J gene TRBJ2-2; TRBD1 matches 8 bases. The V gene's germline CDR1 is LNHNV and CDR2 YYDKDF (reference sequence). CDR3 length: 17 amino acids. Trimming took 4 bases from V and 2 from J; bases not matched to a gene: 9. The CDR3 sequence: CATSTAPGQDNTGELFF. CDR3 in DNA: TGTGCCACCAGCACTGCACCGGGACAGGATAACACCGGGGAGCTGTTTTTT.

A word on this clone: Other DNA sequences from this sample encode an identical CDR3 as well. V usage is TRBV14 and J usage is TRBJ1-2; unclear D gene. Trimming shortened V by 1 base and J by 0 bases, and 3 bases separated the two germline ends. The V gene's germline CDR1 is SGHDN and CDR2 FVKESK. The CDR3 sequence is 13 residues long. As DNA, the CDR3 is TGTGCCAGCAGCCAAGGGACTAACTATGGCTACACCTTC. Its protein product is CASSQGTNYGYTF.

The gene calls are TRBV5-6 and TRBJ2-2, with D uncertain. CDR1 and CDR2 (germline): SGHDT, YYEEEE. The CDR3 totals 15 residues. V lost 3 bases and J 4 bases, leaving 13 bases between the germline ends. The CDR3 loop reads CASSWVGRPTGELFF. CDR3 bases: TGTGCCAGCAGCTGGGTGGGCAGGCCCACCGGGGAGCTGTTTTTT.

J is TRBJ2-2 and V is TRBV7-2; 7 positions match TRBD2. V was clipped by 5 bases and J by 0 bases; unmatched bases: 6. This CDR3 region has 16 residues. Per the germline V gene, CDR1 is SGHTA and CDR2 is FQGNSA. CDR3 nucleotide sequence: TGTGCCAGCAGCCCCCGAACTAGCGCGAACACCGGGGAGCTGTTTTTT. It is translated as CASSPRTSANTGELFF.

The chain employs TRBV7-3 and TRBJ2-7, with 9 bases that match TRBD2. Per germline, CDR1 SGHTA and CDR2 FQGTGA. This CDR3 is 15 amino acids long. V shed 5 bases and J 6 bases; nucleotides not matched to a gene: 11. The CDR3 sequence is CASSPRVSGRSEQYF. Written as DNA, the CDR3 is TGTGCCAGCAGCCCCCGGGTTAGCGGGAGATCCGAGCAGTACTTC.

J is TRBJ2-1 and V is TRBV4-1; TRBD1 might be the D (6 bases). V lost 0 bases, J lost 6 bases, and 12 bases lay in between. Germline CDR1 MGHRA, CDR2 YSYEKL. This CDR3 has 15 amino acids. This chain's CDR3 is CASSQDRTDLNEQFF. As DNA, the CDR3 is TGCGCCAGCAGCCAAGACAGGACAGACCTCAATGAGCAGTTCTTC.

The V call is TRBV18, the J call TRBJ2-5; possible D gene TRBD2, 6 bases. The CDR3 has 15 amino acids. Trimming removed 2 bases from V and 5 bases from J, with 15 bases in between. Germline V gene lookup returns CDR1 KGHSH and CDR2 LQKENI. CDR3 nucleotide sequence: TGTGCCAGCTCACCAGATTTTAGCGGCGGGGAGACCCAGTACTTC. Residues: CASSPDFSGGETQYF.

This chain connects TRBV7-2 to TRBJ1-2, with D uncertain. The CDR3 contains 14 residues. Trimming stripped 3 bases from V and 8 bases from J, with 16 bases between. The germline V gene encodes CDR1 SGHTA and CDR2 FQGNSA. The CDR3 nucleotides are TGTGCCAGCAGCTTCAGCGGACGAGGAGAGGGCTACACCTTC. Translation: CASSFSGRGEGYTF.

The gene calls are TRBV18 and TRBJ1-2, with 7 bases fitting TRBD1. The V and J ends lost 1 base and 7 bases, in that order; junction bases with no gene match: 15. Germline V gene data show CDR1 as KGHSH and CDR2 as LQKENI. The CDR3 spans 17 residues. CDR3 sequence reads: CASSPLTGEAVGAGYTF. For the CDR3, the DNA is TGTGCCAGCTCACCACTAACAGGGGAGGCCGTGGGAGCTGGCTACACCTTC.

This chain joins TRBV7-7 and TRBJ2-7; possible D gene TRBD1, 6 bases. Germline V gene data show CDR1 as SSHAT and CDR2 as FNYEAQ (reference sequence). The CDR3 sequence is 14 residues long. V lost 5 bases and J lost 2, with 13 bases in between. The CDR3 protein is CASSSRDTPYEQYF. CDR3 bases: TGTGCCAGCAGCAGTCGGGACACCCCCTACGAGCAGTACTTC.

This rearrangement joins TRBV28 to TRBJ2-4; possibly TRBD2 for D (6 bases). CDR3 size: 13 residues. Trimming removed 2 bases at V and 9 bases at J, with 11 bases between. The V gene's germline CDR1 is MDHEN and CDR2 SYDVKM. In DNA form, the CDR3 reads TGTGCCAGCAGTTTAACAGTGGAGGGCATTCAGTACTTC. Translation gives CASSLTVEGIQYF.

The V call is TRBV7-2, the J call TRBJ2-7; D perhaps matches TRBD2 (5 bases). The germline CDR1 and CDR2 sequences are SGHTA and FQGNSA. Trimming cost V 1 base and J 3 bases, with 10 bases left between them. This CDR3 comprises 14 residues. In nucleotides, the CDR3 is TGTGCCAGCAGCTTAGGTTACGGGGTCTACGAGCAGTACTTC. Protein: CASSLGYGVYEQYF.

This clone is medium-sized (0.01 to 0.1%) in the sample. This rearrangement joins TRBV29-1 to TRBJ1-1, with D possibly TRBD1 on 6 matching bases. The CDR3 runs to 14 residues. V gave up 6 bases and J gave up 0 bases, with 14 bases separating them. Germline CDR1 and CDR2: SQVTM and ANQGSEA. In nucleotides, the CDR3 is TGCAGCGTATTGACAGGCATGATGAACACTGAAGCTTTCTTT. As protein: CSVLTGMMNTEAFF. Complete variable domain (other parts from reference TRBV29-1 and TRBJ1-1): SAVISQKPSRDICQRGTSLTIQCQVDSQVTMMFWYRQQPGQSLTLIATANQGSEATYESGFVIDKFPISRPNLTFSTLTVSNMSPEDSSIYLCSVLTGMMNTEAFFGQGTRLTVV.

A single count supports this clone. The genes are TRBV4-1 and TRBJ2-7; TRBD1 is a possible D gene (5 bases). Trimming took 2 bases from V and 6 from J, leaving 11 bases between them. Germline CDR1 is MGHRA and CDR2 is YSYEKL. This CDR3 has 13 amino acids. The CDR3 coding sequence is TGCGCCAGCAGCCAATGGGGTAGGGGCGAGCAGTACTTC. Translation gives CASSQWGRGEQYF.

V gene TRBV11-2 combines with J gene TRBJ2-4; D remains unclear. V dropped 5 bases and J dropped 0 bases, with 14 bases sitting between them. The germline CDR1 and CDR2 sequences are SGHAT and FQNNGV. This CDR3 region has 16 residues. CDR3: CASSPPLSVAKNIQYF. The CDR3 bases are TGTGCCAGCAGCCCACCCCTCTCAGTAGCCAAAAACATTCAGTACTTC.